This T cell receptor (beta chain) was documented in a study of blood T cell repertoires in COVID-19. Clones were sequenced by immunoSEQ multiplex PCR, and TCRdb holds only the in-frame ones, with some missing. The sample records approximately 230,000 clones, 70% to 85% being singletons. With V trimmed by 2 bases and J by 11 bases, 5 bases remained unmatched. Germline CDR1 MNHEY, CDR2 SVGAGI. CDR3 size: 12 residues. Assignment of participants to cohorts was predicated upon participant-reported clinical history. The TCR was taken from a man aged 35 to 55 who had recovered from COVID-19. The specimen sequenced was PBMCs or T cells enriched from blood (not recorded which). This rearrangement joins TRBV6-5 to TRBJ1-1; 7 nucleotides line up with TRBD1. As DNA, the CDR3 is TGTGCCAGCAGTTACGTTAAGGGGGCGGCTTTCTTT. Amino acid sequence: CASSYVKGAAFF.